This T cell receptor beta chain emerged from a study of OX40 agonist ivuxolimab in advanced cancers. Describing the broader study: Ivuxolimab was a fully human IgG2 agonistic monoclonal antibody targeting the costimulatory receptor OX40 (CD134). Among the approximately 50 dose-escalation patients, around 19 had hepatocellular carcinoma, roughly 15 melanoma, 9 renal cell carcinoma and 9 head and neck cancer. Prior anti-PD-1, anti-PD-L1 or anti-CTLA-4 therapy was permitted, and checkpoint inhibitors had been received by under 50% of dose-escalation patients. A male proportion of 82.7% and a mean age of 60 years, ranging from about 23 to 79, were recorded for the dose-escalation cohort. Peripheral TCRbeta sequencing was intended to test whether TCR sequence diversity was altered and clonal T-cell expansion was caused by ivuxolimab. Three dose-escalation patients achieved partial responses, one with hepatocellular carcinoma and two with cutaneous melanoma. The paper describes the monotherapy dose-escalation part (N ≈ 50 patients) of the phase I trial of ivuxolimab. Intravenous ivuxolimab was administered to patients every 2 weeks at six dose levels: 0.01, 0.1, 0.3, 1.5, 3 and 10 mg/kg. Study-wide conclusions, independent of this receptor: Low levels of normalized T-cell clonal expansion were also shown by some nonresponding patients. At doses of 0.1 to 3.0 mg/kg, clonal expansion of both CD4+ and CD8+ T cells in blood was seen between baseline and week 6. Which antigens the clonally expanded peripheral T cells were specific for was not determined. In the 0.1-3.0 mg/kg groups, partial responders were among the patients with the lowest normalized peripheral clonal expansion, particularly in CD8+ T cells. After ivuxolimab, more expanded clones were found on average in CD8+ T cells than in CD4+ T cells.

As to this clone: Its antigen has not been determined. Qualities for individual bases were not recorded, and no much larger clone is one base off.

Patients with autoimmune disease history or receiving systemic immunosuppression were excluded from the trial. Peripheral blood for TCR sequencing was collected from all dose cohorts at baseline, on cycle 4 day 1, and on cycle 7 day 1. The samples were taken from a phase I, first-in-human, multicenter, open-label dose-escalation trial of ivuxolimab. The trial enrolled adults with locally advanced or metastatic head and neck squamous cell, hepatocellular, melanoma or renal cell carcinoma. Before TCR sequencing, CD4+ T cells and CD8+ T cells from peripheral blood were sorted into separate populations. To sequence the TCRbeta CDR3 region, genomic DNA was isolated from the sorted cells. The immunoSEQ Assay was used to sequence the TCRbeta CDR3 regions. The table comes from immuneACCESS by way of TCRdb, which keeps in-frame sequences with V and J called. Part of the clones is missing from these tables; in studies checked, under half for an unresolved V gene and the rest for unknown reasons. Within this sample are approximately 41,000 clones, with approximately 86% of them counted one time only. The biggest ten clones account for 2.5% to 3% of the sample.

The germline ends are 8 bases apart after V is trimmed by 2 bases and J by 4 bases. The CDR3 sequence holds 13 residues, the cysteine and phenylalanine included. The entry retains the CDR3 DNA only, 39 bases that are in frame from base 1. From a lookup of the germline V gene (reference sequence), CDR1 and CDR2 are MNHEY and SMNVEV. The clonotype was recovered from an adult with an advanced solid tumor such as melanoma, head and neck, liver or kidney cancer. Sequences were derived from CD4+ or CD8+ T cells sorted from blood, sampled in a trial of the OX40 agonist ivuxolimab. Here the chain combines TRBV27 and TRBJ1-2; tentative D gene TRBD1, with 6 bases matching. The CDR3 protein is CASSLAQGYGYTF. The base sequence is TGTGCCAGCAGTTTAGCACAGGGCTATGGCTACACCTTC.